The clone carrying this T cell receptor (beta chain) was observed a single time. This specimen comes from a study of OX40 agonist ivuxolimab in advanced cancers. The CDR3 length is 15 residues. V lost 8 bases, J lost 5 bases, and 21 bases lay in between. In germline, CDR1 is MGHRA, CDR2 YSYEKL. Assay: immunoSEQ multiplex PCR; the TCRdb copy retains only in-frame clones and omits some. The sample has 60,000 to 85,000 clones, roughly 76% seen once. The specimen was CD4+ or CD8+ T cells sorted from blood, collected in a trial of the OX40 agonist ivuxolimab. The TCR sequence derives from an adult with an advanced solid tumor such as melanoma, head and neck, liver or kidney cancer. The rearrangement links TRBV4-1 to TRBJ1-1, with D unclear. CDR3 coding DNA: TGCGCCAGCCGGATTCTCGTAGGGCAAGGAACTGAAGCTTTCTTT. Protein sequence: CASRILVGQGTEAFF.